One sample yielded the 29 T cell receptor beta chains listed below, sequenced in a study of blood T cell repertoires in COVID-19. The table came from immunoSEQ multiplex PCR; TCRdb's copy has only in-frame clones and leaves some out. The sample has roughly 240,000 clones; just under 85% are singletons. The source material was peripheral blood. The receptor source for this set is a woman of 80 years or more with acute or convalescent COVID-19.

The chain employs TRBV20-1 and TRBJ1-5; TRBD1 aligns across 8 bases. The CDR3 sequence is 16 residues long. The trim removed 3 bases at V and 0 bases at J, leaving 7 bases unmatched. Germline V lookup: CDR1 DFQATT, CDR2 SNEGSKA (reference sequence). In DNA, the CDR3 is TGCAGTGCTAGTGGACAGGGCCCTTATAGCAATCAGCCCCAGCATTTT. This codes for CSASGQGPYSNQPQHF.

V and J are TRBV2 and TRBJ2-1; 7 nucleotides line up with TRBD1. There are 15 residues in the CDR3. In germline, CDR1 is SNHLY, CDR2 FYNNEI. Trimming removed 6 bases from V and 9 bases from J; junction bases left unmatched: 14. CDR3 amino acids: CASSSTTRQGSEQFF. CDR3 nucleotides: TGTGCCAGCAGCTCAACCACCCGACAGGGTAGTGAGCAGTTCTTC.

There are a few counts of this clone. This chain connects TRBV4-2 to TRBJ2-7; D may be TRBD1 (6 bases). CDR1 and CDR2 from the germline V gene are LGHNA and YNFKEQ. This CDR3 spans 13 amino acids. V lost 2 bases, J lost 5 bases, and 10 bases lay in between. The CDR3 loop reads CASSQREGDEQYF. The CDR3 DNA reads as TGTGCCAGCAGCCAACGTGAGGGGGACGAGCAGTACTTC.

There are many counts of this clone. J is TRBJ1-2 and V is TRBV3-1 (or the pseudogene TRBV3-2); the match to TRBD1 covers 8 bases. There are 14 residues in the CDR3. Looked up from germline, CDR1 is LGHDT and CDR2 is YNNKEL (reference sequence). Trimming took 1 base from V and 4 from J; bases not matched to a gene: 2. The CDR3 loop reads CASSQGTGTYGYTF. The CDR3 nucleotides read TGTGCCAGCAGCCAAGGGACAGGGACCTATGGCTACACCTTC.

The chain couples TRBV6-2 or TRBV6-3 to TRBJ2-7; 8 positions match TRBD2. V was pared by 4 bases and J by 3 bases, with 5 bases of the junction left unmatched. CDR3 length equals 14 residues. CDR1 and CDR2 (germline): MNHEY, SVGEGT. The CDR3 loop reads CASSWDGTSYEQYF. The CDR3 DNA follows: TGTGCCAGCAGTTGGGATGGGACTAGCTACGAGCAGTACTTC.

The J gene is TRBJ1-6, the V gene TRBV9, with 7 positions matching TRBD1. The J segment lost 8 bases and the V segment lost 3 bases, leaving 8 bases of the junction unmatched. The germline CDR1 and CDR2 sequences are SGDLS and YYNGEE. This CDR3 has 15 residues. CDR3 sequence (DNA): TGTGCCAGCAGCGCCCTACAGGGGACCCATTCACCCCTCCACTTT. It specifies CASSALQGTHSPLHF.

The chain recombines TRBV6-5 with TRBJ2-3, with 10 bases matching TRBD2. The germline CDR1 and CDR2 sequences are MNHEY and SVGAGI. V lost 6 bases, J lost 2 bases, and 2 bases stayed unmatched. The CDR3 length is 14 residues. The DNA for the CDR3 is TGTGCCAGCAGCCTAGCGGGGGCCACAGATACGCAGTATTTT. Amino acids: CASSLAGATDTQYF.

The CDR3, as DNA: TGCAGTGCGACTAGGGAGGGGGAGCTGTTTTTT. Translating it yields CSATREGELFF. The rearrangement links TRBV20-1 to TRBJ2-2, with D possibly TRBD2 on 6 matching bases. CDR1 is DFQATT, CDR2 SNEGSKA, per germline (reference sequence). There are 11 residues in the CDR3. The V end lost 6 bases, the J end lost 8 bases, and 10 bases lay between the germline ends.

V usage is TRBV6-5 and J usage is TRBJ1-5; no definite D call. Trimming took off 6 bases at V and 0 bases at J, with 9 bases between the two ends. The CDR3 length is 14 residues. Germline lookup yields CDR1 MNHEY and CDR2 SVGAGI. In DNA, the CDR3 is TGTGCCAGCAGGAGCGTGGGTAGCAATCAGCCCCAGCATTTT. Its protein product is CASRSVGSNQPQHF.

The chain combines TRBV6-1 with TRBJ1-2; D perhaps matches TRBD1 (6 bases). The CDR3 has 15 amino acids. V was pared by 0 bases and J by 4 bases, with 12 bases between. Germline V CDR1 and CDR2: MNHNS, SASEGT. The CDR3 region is CASSEARGGAYGYTF. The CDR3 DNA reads TGTGCCAGCAGTGAAGCGCGAGGGGGAGCCTATGGCTACACCTTC.

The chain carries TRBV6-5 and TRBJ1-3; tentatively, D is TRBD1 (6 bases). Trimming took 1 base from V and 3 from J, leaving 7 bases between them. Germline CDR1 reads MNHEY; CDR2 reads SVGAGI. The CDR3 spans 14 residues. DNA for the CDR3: TGTGCCAGCAGTTACTTACAGGGTGGAAACACCATATATTTT. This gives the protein CASSYLQGGNTIYF.

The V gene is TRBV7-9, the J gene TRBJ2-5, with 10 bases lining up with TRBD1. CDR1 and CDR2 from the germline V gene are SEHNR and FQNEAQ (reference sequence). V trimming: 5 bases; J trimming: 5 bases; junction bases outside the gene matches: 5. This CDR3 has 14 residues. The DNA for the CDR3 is TGTGCCAGCAGCAAGACAGGGGGCCAGGAGACCCAGTACTTC. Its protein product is CASSKTGGQETQYF.

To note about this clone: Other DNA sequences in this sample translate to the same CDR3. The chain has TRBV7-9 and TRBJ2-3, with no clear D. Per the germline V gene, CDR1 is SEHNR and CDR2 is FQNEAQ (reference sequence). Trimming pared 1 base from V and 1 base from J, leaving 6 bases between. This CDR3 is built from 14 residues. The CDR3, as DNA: TGTGCCAGCAGCTTAGTGGTAGGCACAGATACGCAGTATTTT. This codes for CASSLVVGTDTQYF.

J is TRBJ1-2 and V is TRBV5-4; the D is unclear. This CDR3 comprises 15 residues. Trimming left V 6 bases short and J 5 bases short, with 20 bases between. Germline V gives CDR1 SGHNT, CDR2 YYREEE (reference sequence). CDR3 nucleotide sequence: TGTGCCAGCACCGGAGGGATCGGGGTGGGTTATGGCTACACCTTC. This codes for CASTGGIGVGYGYTF.

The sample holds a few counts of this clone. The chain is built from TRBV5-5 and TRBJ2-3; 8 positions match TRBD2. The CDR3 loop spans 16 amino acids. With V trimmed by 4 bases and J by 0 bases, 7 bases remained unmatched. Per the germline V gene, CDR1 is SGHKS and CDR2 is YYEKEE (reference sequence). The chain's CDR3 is CASSPRSGGSTDTQYF. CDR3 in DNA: TGTGCCAGCAGCCCGAGATCGGGAGGGAGCACAGATACGCAGTATTTT.

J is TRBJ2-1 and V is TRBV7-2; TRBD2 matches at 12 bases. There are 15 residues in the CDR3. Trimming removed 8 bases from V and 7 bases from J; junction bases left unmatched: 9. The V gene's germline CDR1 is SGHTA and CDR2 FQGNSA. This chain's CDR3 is CASHLASGGANEQFF. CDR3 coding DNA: TGTGCCAGCCACCTTGCTAGCGGGGGGGCTAATGAGCAGTTCTTC.

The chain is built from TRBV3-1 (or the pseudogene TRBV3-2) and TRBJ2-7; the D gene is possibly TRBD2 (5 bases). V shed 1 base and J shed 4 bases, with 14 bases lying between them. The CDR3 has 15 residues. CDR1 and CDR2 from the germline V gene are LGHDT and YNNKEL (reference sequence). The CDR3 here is CASSQGAGVIYEQYF. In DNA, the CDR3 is TGTGCCAGCAGCCAAGGGGCCGGGGTCATTTACGAGCAGTACTTC.

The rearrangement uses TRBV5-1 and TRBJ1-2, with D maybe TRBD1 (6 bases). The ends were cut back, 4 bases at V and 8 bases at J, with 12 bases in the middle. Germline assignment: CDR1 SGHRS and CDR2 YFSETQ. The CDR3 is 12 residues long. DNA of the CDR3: TGCGCCAGCAGCGAGAGGACAGACGGCTACACCTTC. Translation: CASSERTDGYTF.

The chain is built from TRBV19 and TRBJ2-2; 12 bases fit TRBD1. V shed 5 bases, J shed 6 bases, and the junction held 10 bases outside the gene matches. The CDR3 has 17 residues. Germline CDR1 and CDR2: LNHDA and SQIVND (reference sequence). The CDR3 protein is CASSPGTGGAKSGELFF. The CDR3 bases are TGTGCCAGTAGTCCCGGGACAGGGGGCGCAAAATCCGGGGAGCTGTTTTTT.

This CDR3 reads CASSLSRAGKRETQYF. CDR3 bases: TGTGCCAGCAGCTTAAGTCGAGCGGGGAAACGAGAGACCCAGTACTTC. The chain recombines TRBV11-1 with TRBJ2-5; 7 bases align to TRBD2. The CDR3 sequence is 16 residues long. The trim removed 2 bases at V and 4 bases at J, leaving 10 bases unmatched. From germline, CDR1 is SGHAT and CDR2 FQDESV (reference sequence). The variable domain in full, completed from reference TRBV11-1 and TRBJ2-5, reads EAEVAQSPRYKITEKSQAVAFWCDPISGHATLYWYRQILGQGPELLVQFQDESVVDDSQLPKDRFSAERLKGVDSTLKIQPAELGDSAMYLCASSLSRAGKRETQYFGPGTRLLVL.

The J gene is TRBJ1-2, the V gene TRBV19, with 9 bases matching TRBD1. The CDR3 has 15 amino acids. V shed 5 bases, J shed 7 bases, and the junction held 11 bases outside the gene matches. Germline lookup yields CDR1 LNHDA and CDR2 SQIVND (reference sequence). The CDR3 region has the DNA TGTGCCAGTAGTCCCGGGACAGGGTCTTCCCTTGGCTACACCTTC. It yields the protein CASSPGTGSSLGYTF. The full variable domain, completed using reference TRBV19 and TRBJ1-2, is DGGITQSPKYLFRKEGQNVTLSCEQNLNHDAMYWYRQDPGQGLRLIYYSQIVNDFQKGDIAEGYSVSREKKESFPLTVTSAQKNPTAFYLCASSPGTGSSLGYTFGSGTRLTVV.

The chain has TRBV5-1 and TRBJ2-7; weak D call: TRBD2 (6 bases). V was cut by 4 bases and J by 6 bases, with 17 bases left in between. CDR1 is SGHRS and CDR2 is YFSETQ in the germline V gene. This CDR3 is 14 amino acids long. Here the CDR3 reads CASSQTLIGGEQYF. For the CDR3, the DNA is TGCGCCAGCAGCCAAACTTTAATCGGGGGCGAGCAGTACTTC.

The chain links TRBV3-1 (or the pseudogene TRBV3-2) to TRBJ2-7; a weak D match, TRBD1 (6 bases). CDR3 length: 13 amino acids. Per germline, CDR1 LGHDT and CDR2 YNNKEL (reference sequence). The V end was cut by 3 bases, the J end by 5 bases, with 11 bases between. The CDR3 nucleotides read TGTGCCAGCAGCCATGGACAGCGTGACGAGCAGTACTTC. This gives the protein CASSHGQRDEQYF.

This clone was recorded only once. In DNA, the CDR3 is TGTGCCTCACTCCGCACAGAATCTGGAAACACCATATATTTT. This translates into CASLRTESGNTIYF. The gene calls are TRBV19 and TRBJ1-3; no clear D. Trimming took 11 bases from V and 1 from J, leaving 15 bases between them. CDR1 is LNHDA and CDR2 is SQIVND in the germline V gene (reference sequence). This CDR3 comprises 14 residues. The whole variable domain, filled in from reference TRBV19 and TRBJ1-3, reads DGGITQSPKYLFRKEGQNVTLSCEQNLNHDAMYWYRQDPGQGLRLIYYSQIVNDFQKGDIAEGYSVSREKKESFPLTVTSAQKNPTAFYLCASLRTESGNTIYFGEGSWLTVV.

For the CDR3, the DNA is TGTGCCAGCAGTGAGGCTCAGCCCCAGCATTTT. This translates into CASSEAQPQHF. The chain has TRBV6-1 and TRBJ1-5; D is undetermined. The length of the CDR3 is 11 residues. V lost 3 bases and J 6 bases, leaving 3 bases between the germline ends. Germline V gives CDR1 MNHNS, CDR2 SASEGT.

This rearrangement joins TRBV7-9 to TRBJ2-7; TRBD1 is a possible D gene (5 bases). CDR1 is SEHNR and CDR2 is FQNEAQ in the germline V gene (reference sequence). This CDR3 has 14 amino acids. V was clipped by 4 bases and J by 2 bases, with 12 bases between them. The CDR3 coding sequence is TGTGCCAGCAGCTCGCCAGACAGACCCTACGAGCAGTACTTC. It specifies CASSSPDRPYEQYF.

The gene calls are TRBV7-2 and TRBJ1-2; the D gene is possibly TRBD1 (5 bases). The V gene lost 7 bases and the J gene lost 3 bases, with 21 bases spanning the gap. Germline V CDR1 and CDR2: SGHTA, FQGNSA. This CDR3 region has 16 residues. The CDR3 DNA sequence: TGTGCCAGCACCCTGGGGGGGAACTCAGGACACTATGGCTACACCTTC. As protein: CASTLGGNSGHYGYTF.

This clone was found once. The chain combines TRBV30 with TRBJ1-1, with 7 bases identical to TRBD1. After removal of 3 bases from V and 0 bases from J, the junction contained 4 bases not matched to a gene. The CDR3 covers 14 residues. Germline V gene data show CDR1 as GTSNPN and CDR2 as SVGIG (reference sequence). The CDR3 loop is CAWRQGVLNTEAFF. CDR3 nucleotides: TGTGCCTGGAGGCAGGGGGTGCTGAACACTGAAGCTTTCTTT.

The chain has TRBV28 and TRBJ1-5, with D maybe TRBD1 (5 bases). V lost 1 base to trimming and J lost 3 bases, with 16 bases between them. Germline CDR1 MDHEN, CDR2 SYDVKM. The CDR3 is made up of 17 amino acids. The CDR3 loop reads CASSLLGRGDSNQPQHF. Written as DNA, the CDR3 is TGTGCCAGCAGTTTATTGGGGCGGGGGGACTCCAATCAGCCCCAGCATTTT.